The next 7 T cell receptor beta chains were all read from a single sample in a study of T cells in Graves' hyperthyroidism and ophthalmopathy. Using RNA transcripts as the source, TCR beta CDR3 regions were amplified. During a first-round RT-PCR of the TCR CDR3, the HTBI primer set was used. A single record per CDR3 protein comes from TCRdb applying MiXCR to the multiplex PCR reads. The sample has 300,000 to 450,000 distinct CDR3 sequences, just under 15% seen once. Material: blood. The receptor set was obtained from a woman in her 30s with Graves' hyperthyroidism.

This clonotype was seen a handful of times. This chain links TRBV19 with TRBJ2-7; D may be TRBD2 (6 bases). This CDR3 comprises 13 residues. V gave up 0 bases and J gave up 4 bases, with 7 bases separating them. Germline assignment: CDR1 LNHDA and CDR2 SQIVND (reference sequence). The CDR3 loop reads CASSIEGGYEQYF. The CDR3 DNA reads as TGTGCCAGTAGTATAGAAGGAGGGTACGAGCAGTACTTC.

CDR3 protein: CASSLQDMTQPQHF. CDR3 sequence (DNA): TGTGCCAGCAGCCTACAGGATATGACTCAGCCCCAGCATTTT. The V and J genes are TRBV5-6 and TRBJ1-5; a weak D match, TRBD1 (5 bases). The CDR3 extends over 14 amino acids. Trimming took 4 bases from V and 6 from J, leaving 14 bases between them. CDR1 is SGHDT and CDR2 is YYEEEE in the germline V gene.

This clonotype was counted ten times or more. This chain joins TRBV20-1 and TRBJ1-4, with 7 nucleotides matching TRBD1. Germline V gene lookup returns CDR1 DFQATT and CDR2 SNEGSKA (reference sequence). The V and J ends lost 3 bases and 0 bases, in that order; junction bases with no gene match: 4. The CDR3 consists of 15 residues. CDR3 protein: CSARTGFATNEKLFF. CDR3 nucleotide sequence: TGCAGTGCTAGGACAGGGTTTGCAACTAATGAAAAACTGTTTTTT.

This clonotype came up many times. This chain joins TRBV18 and TRBJ2-5; D gene ambiguous. This CDR3 has 13 amino acids. V was trimmed by 2 bases and J by 4 bases, leaving 8 bases between them. Looked up from germline, CDR1 is KGHSH and CDR2 is LQKENI. The CDR3 sequence: CASSPGLGETQYF. CDR3 in DNA: TGTGCCAGCTCACCAGGGCTTGGAGAGACCCAGTACTTC.

This clonotype was counted at least ten times. The chain recombines TRBV18 with TRBJ2-5, with unresolved D. This CDR3 is 13 amino acids long. The germline gives CDR1 KGHSH, CDR2 LQKENI. The V gene lost 4 bases and the J gene lost 1 base, with 7 bases spanning the gap. CDR3 sequence: CASSRSGQETQYF. The CDR3 nucleotides read TGTGCCAGCTCACGGTCGGGCCAAGAGACCCAGTACTTC.

At least ten counts were recorded for this clonotype. This chain uses TRBV20-1 with TRBJ2-7; 11 bases align to TRBD1. Trimming cost V 6 bases and J 4 bases; bases outside gene matches: 8. Germline CDR1 DFQATT, CDR2 SNEGSKA (reference sequence). The CDR3 loop spans 14 amino acids. CDR3: CSADRDRGVYEQYF. The CDR3 bases are TGCAGTGCGGACCGGGACAGGGGGGTTTACGAGCAGTACTTC.

In its sample, this clonotype was seen a few times. CDR3 nucleotide sequence: TGCGCCAGCAGCTTGGCCTTAGCCTCCGGGGAGCTGTTTTTT. Its translation is CASSLALASGELFF. V usage is TRBV5-1 and J usage is TRBJ2-2, with D hard to call. CDR3 length equals 14 residues. Per the germline V gene, CDR1 is SGHRS and CDR2 is YFSETQ. Trimming cost V 0 bases and J 6 bases, with 9 bases left between them. Combining the CDR3 with reference TRBV5-1 and TRBJ2-2 gives the whole variable domain KAGVTQTPRYLIKTRGQQVTLSCSPISGHRSVSWYQQTPGQGLQFLFEYFSETQRNKGNFPGRFSGRQFSNSRSEMNVSTLELGDSALYLCASSLALASGELFFGEGSRLTVL.